This is a list of T cell receptor beta chains from one sample in a study of long-term antiretroviral therapy in people with HIV. TCRdb keeps only in-frame clones here, not all; method: immunoSEQ multiplex PCR. The sample lists tens of thousands of clones; around 90% were seen once. Sequenced material: unsorted PBMCs, taken 5 to 5.5 years after starting antiretroviral therapy. These receptors were collected from a woman aged 40 to 50 with HIV. The CDR3 runs from the conserved cysteine through the conserved F or W. The D gene is left open where the match is weak. Some rows have no size entry. The others give once, few or many, or a class for an expanded clone.

TGTGCCAGCAGTTATCAAAGTTCACCCCTCCACTTT,CASSYQSSPLHF,.,TRBV6-5,.,TRBJ1-6
TGTGCCAGCAGCGTAGGAGGCCCGACCCAGGCTTTCTTT,CASSVGGPTQAFF,.,TRBV9,.,TRBJ1-1
TGTGCCAGCAGTCTTAGCGGGAGGCCGTTCAATGAGCAGTTCTTC,CASSLSGRPFNEQFF,.,TRBV2,TRBD2,TRBJ2-1
TGTGCCAGCCAGGGACAGGGAAGCCATTACGAGCAGTACTTC,CASQGQGSHYEQYF,.,TRBV7-2,TRBD1,TRBJ2-7
TGTGCCAGCTCACAACAGGGGGCTTTTTACACTGAAGCTTTCTTT,CASSQQGAFYTEAFF,.,TRBV18,TRBD1,TRBJ1-1
TGTGCCAGCAGCATCCCGGGACAGGGAAACACTGAAGCTTTCTTT,CASSIPGQGNTEAFF,.,TRBV7-8,TRBD1,TRBJ1-1
TGTGCCAGCAGCTCGCTAGCGGGGGGTTACGAGCAGTACTTC,CASSSLAGGYEQYF,.,TRBV7-2,TRBD2,TRBJ2-7
TGTGCCAGCAGCTTCAATGGCGGGAGTGGCGAGCAGTACTTC,CASSFNGGSGEQYF,.,TRBV5-6,TRBD2,TRBJ2-7
TGTGCCAGCAGCTCAAGCGGCGGGGGCACAGATACGCAGTATTTT,CASSSSGGGTDTQYF,.,TRBV7-9,.,TRBJ2-3
TGTGCCAGCAGTTACGGGGCGGGGTTCATGAACACTGAAGCTTTCTTT,CASSYGAGFMNTEAFF,.,TRBV6-5,.,TRBJ1-1
TGTGCCAGCAGCCTGAAGGGCTTGGATCTCTATGGCTACACCTTC,CASSLKGLDLYGYTF,.,TRBV7-9,.,TRBJ1-2
TGTGCCAGCAGCCAGGAGGACAAGAACTATGGCTACACCTTC,CASSQEDKNYGYTF,.,TRBV4-2,.,TRBJ1-2
TGTGCCACCAGCGGAACGGGCAGAGAGTATGGCTACACCTTC,CATSGTGREYGYTF,.,TRBV15,.,TRBJ1-2
TGTGCCAGTAGTATGTCGGTGATGGAGATGAACACTGAAGCTTTCTTT,CASSMSVMEMNTEAFF,.,TRBV19,.,TRBJ1-1
TGTGCCTGGAGTCGTACCCTGGGCACTGAAGCTTTCTTT,CAWSRTLGTEAFF,.,TRBV30,.,TRBJ1-1
TGTGCCAGCAGCTTAAGACTCATGGAAGGGTACACTGAAGCTTTCTTT,CASSLRLMEGYTEAFF,few,TRBV7-6,.,TRBJ1-1
TGCGCCAGCAGCCCGGGTGGGTACGAGCAGTACTTC,CASSPGGYEQYF,.,TRBV4-1,.,TRBJ2-7
TGTGCCAGCAGCACGCGGCCCGGGATCACCGGGGAGCTGTTTTTT,CASSTRPGITGELFF,.,TRBV11-3,.,TRBJ2-2
TGTGCCAGCTCGGGGTGGGGCCGAGACAGCTATGGCTACACCTTC,CASSGWGRDSYGYTF,.,TRBV21-1,.,TRBJ1-2
TGTGCCAGCAGCGGCGAAGCCGGCGGGACAGTTGAAATTGGAGGCTATGGCTACACCTTC,CASSGEAGGTVEIGGYGYTF,.,TRBV9,TRBD1,TRBJ1-2
TGTGCCAGCTCACTGGGTGGGGACGGACTCTCTGGGGCCAACGTCCTGACTTTC,CASSLGGDGLSGANVLTF,.,TRBV18,.,TRBJ2-6
TGTGCCAGTGCCCCCCAACTAGCGGGAGGGGGGGATACGCAGTATTTT,CASAPQLAGGGDTQYF,.,TRBV19,TRBD2,TRBJ2-3
TGTGCCAGCAGTCCTCCGGGACAGGGTTCCTACGAGCAGTACTTC,CASSPPGQGSYEQYF,once,TRBV2,TRBD1,TRBJ2-7
TGTGCCAGCAGCTGGAAAGGGGGGCAGGCCTCTGGGGCCAACGTCCTGACTTTC,CASSWKGGQASGANVLTF,.,TRBV5-4,.,TRBJ2-6
TGTGCCAGCAGTCCCGAAGCCGGGTACTACGAGCAGTACTTC,CASSPEAGYYEQYF,.,TRBV6-6,.,TRBJ2-7
TGTGCCAGCAGCGGACACGGGTTGGGGGAGGGCACTGAAGCTTTCTTT,CASSGHGLGEGTEAFF,once,TRBV9,.,TRBJ1-1
TGTGCCTGGGATACAGGGGTAAGGAACACTGAAGCTTTCTTT,CAWDTGVRNTEAFF,few,TRBV30,TRBD1,TRBJ1-1
TGTGCCAGCAGTGGCCTGGGCACTGAAGCTTTCTTT,CASSGLGTEAFF,.,TRBV7-9,.,TRBJ1-1
TGTGCCAGCCGGACGAACAGGGGATTGGCCTACGAGCAGTACTTC,CASRTNRGLAYEQYF,once,TRBV6-1,TRBD1,TRBJ2-7
TGTGCCAGCAGTTTATATAGCGGATATGGCTACACCTTC,CASSLYSGYGYTF,.,TRBV27,.,TRBJ1-2
TGCAGTGCGCGACAGGGCTACGAGCAGTACTTC,CSARQGYEQYF,.,TRBV20-1,TRBD1,TRBJ2-7
TGTGCCAGTAGTTACCCGAATTCCTACGAGCAGTACTTC,CASSYPNSYEQYF,few,TRBV19,.,TRBJ2-7
TGCGCCAGCAGCCAAGTCCTTAGCGGGAGGGAGACCCAGTACTTC,CASSQVLSGRETQYF,.,TRBV4-1,TRBD2,TRBJ2-5
TGTGCCAGCAGCTTGGACAGGGAAGGGCCCTACGAGCAGTACTTC,CASSLDREGPYEQYF,.,TRBV7-6,TRBD1,TRBJ2-7
TGTGCCAGCAGTGAATTTATATCAGGATCTAATTCACCCCTCCACTTT,CASSEFISGSNSPLHF,.,TRBV25-1,.,TRBJ1-6
TGTGCCAGCAGCTTAGGCAAAGGTCGAGGCTATGGCTACACCTTC,CASSLGKGRGYGYTF,.,TRBV7-9,.,TRBJ1-2
TGTGCCTGGAGTGTCGGGGCTCTACCCTACGAGCAGTACTTC,CAWSVGALPYEQYF,.,TRBV30,.,TRBJ2-7
TGTGCCAGCAGCTTGCAGGGTATCGGCGGGGAGCTGTTTTTT,CASSLQGIGGELFF,.,TRBV5-6,.,TRBJ2-2
TGTGCCAGCAGCTTAGGGGGTGGCGGGGGGCTCGCCTACAATGAGCAGTTCTTC,CASSLGGGGGLAYNEQFF,.,TRBV7-8,TRBD2,TRBJ2-1
TGTGCCAGCAAGGGGAGCTGGGGTAGCAATCAGCCCCAGCATTTT,CASKGSWGSNQPQHF,.,TRBV2,.,TRBJ1-5
TGCAGCGTTGAAGAGGACAGAGAAGCTTTCTTT,CSVEEDREAFF,.,TRBV29-1,.,TRBJ1-1
TGTGCTAGTGGTTTGCCCCGCCGGGCCACAGATACGCAGTATTTT,CASGLPRRATDTQYF,.,TRBV12-5,.,TRBJ2-3
TGTGCCAGCAGGGAGCAGGGTGGCTACGAGCAGTACTTC,CASREQGGYEQYF,.,TRBV5-4,.,TRBJ2-7
TGTGCCAGCATACTCAATGCGGGAGTGTACACCGGGGAGCTGTTTTTT,CASILNAGVYTGELFF,.,TRBV5-5,TRBD2,TRBJ2-2
TGCGCCAGCAGCTTGGCCCCCCAAGGGTCGAATAATTCACCCCTCCACTTT,CASSLAPQGSNNSPLHF,.,TRBV5-1,.,TRBJ1-6
TGTGCCAGCAGCTTAGTCGTTGGGACAGGGGTCTATAGCAATCAGCCCCAGCATTTT,CASSLVVGTGVYSNQPQHF,once,TRBV7-2,TRBD1,TRBJ1-5
TGTGCCAGCAGCGTAGTAAGCCTTTCGAACACTGAAGCTTTCTTT,CASSVVSLSNTEAFF,.,TRBV9,.,TRBJ1-1
TGTGCCAGCAGTGCCTCGGGCAGCCAAGAGACCCAGTACTTC,CASSASGSQETQYF,.,TRBV25-1,.,TRBJ2-5
TGTGCCAGCAATGACAGGGCCACCAAGCCCCAGCATTTT,CASNDRATKPQHF,.,TRBV2,TRBD1,TRBJ1-5
TGTGCCAGCAGTAAGGGACTAGCGGGAGGTCTAAATGAGCAGTTCTTC,CASSKGLAGGLNEQFF,few,TRBV11-3,TRBD2,TRBJ2-1